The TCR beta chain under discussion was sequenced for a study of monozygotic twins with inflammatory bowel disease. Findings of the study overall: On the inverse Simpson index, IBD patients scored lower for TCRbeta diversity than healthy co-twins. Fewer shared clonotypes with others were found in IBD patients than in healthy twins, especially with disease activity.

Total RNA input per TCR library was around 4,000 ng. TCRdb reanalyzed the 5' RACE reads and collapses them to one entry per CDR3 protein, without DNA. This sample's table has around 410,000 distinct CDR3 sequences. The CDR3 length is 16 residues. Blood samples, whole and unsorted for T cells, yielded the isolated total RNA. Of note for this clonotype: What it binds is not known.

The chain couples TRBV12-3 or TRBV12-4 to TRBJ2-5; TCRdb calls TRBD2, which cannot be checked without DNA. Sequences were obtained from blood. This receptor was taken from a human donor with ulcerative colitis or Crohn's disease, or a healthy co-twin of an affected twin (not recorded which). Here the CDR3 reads CASSFSRTRVVETQYF.